This passage covers 26 T cell receptor beta chains from one sample sequenced in a study of cytomegalovirus exposure and HLA in healthy donors. The PCR was carried out with 60 Vbeta primers and 13 Jbeta primers. The protocol was immunoSEQ multiplex PCR, while the TCRdb copy is restricted to in-frame clones and leaves out a portion. The sample carries around 120,000 clones, around four fifths recorded once. The material sequenced was PBMCs. These receptors were taken from a human donor in good health.

V gene TRBV19 combines with J gene TRBJ1-5, with a possible D match to TRBD1 (6 bases). Trimming stripped 6 bases from V and 5 bases from J, with 29 bases between. Germline CDR1 is LNHDA and CDR2 is SQIVND (reference sequence). CDR3 size: 19 residues. The CDR3 nucleotides read TGTGCCAGTAGCCATCCGTCCCAGGGGCGAAAACCTGTCGATCAGCCCCAGCATTTT. Translation: CASSHPSQGRKPVDQPQHF.

The chain is built from TRBV7-2 and TRBJ1-3; D not resolved. Between the trimmed V and J ends, which lost 1 base and 4 bases, there was a span of 14 bases. Germline loops: CDR1 SGHTA, CDR2 FQGNSA. This CDR3 region has 16 residues. The CDR3 spells CASSLDSVGGGNTIYF. DNA for the CDR3: TGTGCCAGCAGCTTAGATTCGGTGGGAGGGGGAAACACCATATATTTT.

The chain joins TRBV28 to TRBJ2-7; 7 positions agree with TRBD1. The germline V gene encodes CDR1 MDHEN and CDR2 SYDVKM. The junction had 10 bases not matched to a gene; V was cut back by 5 bases and J by 0 bases. The CDR3 is 16 residues long. In DNA, the CDR3 is TGTGCCAGCAGTCCCCCCGGCCAGGGGGTCTCCTACGAGCAGTACTTC. Protein: CASSPPGQGVSYEQYF.

V usage is TRBV5-1 and J usage is TRBJ2-1; 9 positions match TRBD1. Germline V gene data show CDR1 as SGHRS and CDR2 as YFSETQ. The junction had 15 bases not matched to a gene; V was cut back by 4 bases and J by 7 bases. CDR3 length: 17 residues. The CDR3 DNA reads TGCGCCAGCAGCCGGGTGGTACTTGGGACAGGGAGTAATGAGCAGTTCTTC. Translating it yields CASSRVVLGTGSNEQFF.

The J gene is TRBJ1-5, the V gene TRBV5-1; D is unresolved. Trimming removed 0 bases at V and 1 base at J, with 8 bases between. Germline assignment: CDR1 SGHRS and CDR2 YFSETQ. The CDR3 runs to 15 residues. The CDR3: CASSLGVGSNQPQHF. The CDR3 DNA reads as TGCGCCAGCAGCTTGGGGGTGGGCAGCAATCAGCCCCAGCATTTT. The full variable domain, completed using reference TRBV5-1 and TRBJ1-5, is KAGVTQTPRYLIKTRGQQVTLSCSPISGHRSVSWYQQTPGQGLQFLFEYFSETQRNKGNFPGRFSGRQFSNSRSEMNVSTLELGDSALYLCASSLGVGSNQPQHFGDGTRLSIL.

The chain employs TRBV9 and TRBJ1-3, with 9 bases fitting TRBD1. V shed 4 bases and J 4 bases; nucleotides not matched to a gene: 6. The length of the CDR3 is 15 residues. CDR1 and CDR2 from the germline V gene are SGDLS and YYNGEE. The CDR3 sequence is CASSSTGGRGNTIYF. The CDR3 DNA reads as TGTGCCAGCAGCTCTACAGGGGGCAGGGGAAACACCATATATTTT.

Written as DNA, the CDR3 is TGTGCCAGCAGCTCATACAGGGGTTACGAGCAGTACTTC. It is translated as CASSSYRGYEQYF. This sequence joins TRBV13 and TRBJ2-7, with 7 bases that match TRBD1. Germline V gene sequence: CDR1 PRHDT, CDR2 FYEKMQ (reference sequence). V lost 4 bases, J lost 4 bases, and 4 bases stayed unmatched. The CDR3 spans 13 residues.

As regards this clone: At one end, the junction sequence differs from germline, possibly due to a read error. The chain combines TRBV7-7 with TRBJ1-1, with a possible D match to TRBD1 (5 bases). The germline CDR1 and CDR2 sequences are SSHAT and FNYEAQ (reference sequence). CDR3 length: 16 residues. The CDR3 sequence: CASSFAGRNMNTEAFF. In DNA, the CDR3 is TGTGCTAGCAGCTTCGCAGGGCGAAACATGAACACTGAAGCTTTCTTT.

The rearrangement joins TRBV6-1 to TRBJ1-5; D gene ambiguous. V dropped 1 base and J dropped 5 bases, with 9 bases sitting between them. The CDR3 is 14 residues long. The germline gives CDR1 MNHNS, CDR2 SASEGT. As DNA, the CDR3 is TGTGCCAGCAGTGAAGGACTTAATGATCAGCCCCAGCATTTT. Translated: CASSEGLNDQPQHF.

The chain couples TRBV7-6 to TRBJ1-2; TRBD1 agrees at 9 bases. The CDR3 extends over 14 amino acids. Looked up from germline, CDR1 is SGHVS and CDR2 is FNYEAQ. The V and J ends lost 5 bases and 1 base, in that order; junction bases with no gene match: 2. The CDR3 DNA is TGTGCCAGCAGCGCGACAGGGGGTAACTATGGCTACACCTTC. Translated: CASSATGGNYGYTF.

The chain couples TRBV6-6 to TRBJ2-5; 11 nucleotides align to TRBD2. V lost 6 bases and J lost 0; bases outside the gene matches: 3. The CDR3 is 15 residues long. From germline, CDR1 is MNHNY and CDR2 SVGAGI (reference sequence). The CDR3 sequence is CASRKGLADQETQYF. DNA of the CDR3: TGTGCCAGCAGAAAGGGACTAGCGGACCAAGAGACCCAGTACTTC.

The J gene is TRBJ2-1, the V gene TRBV19; TRBD1 matches at 7 bases. Germline V gene data show CDR1 as LNHDA and CDR2 as SQIVND (reference sequence). Losses at the gene ends were 6 bases for V and 14 bases for J; bases not matched to a gene: 16. The CDR3 runs to 14 residues. The CDR3 here is CASSQWDRDGSKFF. CDR3 bases: TGTGCCAGTAGCCAATGGGACAGAGACGGTAGTAAGTTCTTC.

The V and J genes are TRBV9 and TRBJ2-5, with 7 bases that match TRBD1. The germline gives CDR1 SGDLS, CDR2 YYNGEE. Trimming cost V 4 bases and J 4 bases; bases outside gene matches: 7. This CDR3 is 14 amino acids long. Here the CDR3 DNA reads TGTGCCAGCAGCATAAGACAGGGACCAGAGACCCAGTACTTC. Residues: CASSIRQGPETQYF.

The chain employs TRBV19 and TRBJ2-7, with 9 bases fitting TRBD1. There are 15 residues in the CDR3. Germline CDR1 LNHDA, CDR2 SQIVND (reference sequence). With 3 bases clipped from V and 4 bases from J, the junction kept 7 bases outside the gene matches. The CDR3 loop is CASSISGTGLYEQYF. CDR3 DNA sequence: TGTGCCAGTAGTATCTCCGGGACAGGGTTATACGAGCAGTACTTC.

This clone has only a few counts. Other DNA sequences of this sample code for an identical CDR3. The chain uses TRBV28 and TRBJ1-1; D not resolved. The CDR3 is made up of 12 amino acids. V lost 7 bases and J 3 bases, leaving 9 bases between the germline ends. Germline-derived CDR1 and CDR2 are MDHEN and SYDVKM. CDR3 amino acids: CASKDTYTEAFF. DNA of the CDR3: TGTGCCAGCAAAGACACGTACACTGAAGCTTTCTTT.

Comment on this clone: Compared with germline, one end of the junction differs, possibly owing to a read error. This rearrangement joins TRBV11-3 to TRBJ1-5; TRBD1 might be the D (5 bases). The CDR3 is 14 residues long. In germline, CDR1 is SGHNT, CDR2 YENEEA. CDR3 DNA: TGTGCCAGCAGATTAGACAGTCTCAATCAGCCCCAGCATTTT. This gives the protein CASRLDSLNQPQHF.

Details on this clone: A read error may account for a junction end that differs from germline. The chain links TRBV4-1 to TRBJ1-3, with D perhaps TRBD1 (5 bases). This CDR3 region has 15 residues. Germline CDR1 and CDR2: MGHRA and YSYEKL. In DNA form, the CDR3 reads TGTGCCAGCAGCCAAGTTAGCGGGGGGGAAAACACCATATATTTT. This gives the protein CASSQVSGGENTIYF.

The rearrangement uses TRBV5-6 and TRBJ2-1; 9 bases are a match to TRBD1. CDR1 is SGHDT, CDR2 YYEEEE, per germline. CDR3 length: 13 amino acids. Trimming cost V 7 bases and J 2 bases; bases outside gene matches: 1. The CDR3 bases are TGTGCCAGCGGACAGGGGCCCTACAATGAGCAGTTCTTC. This encodes CASGQGPYNEQFF.

The chain employs TRBV28 and TRBJ2-5, with TRBD2 as a possible D gene (6 bases). The V gene lost 7 bases and the J gene lost 6 bases, with 18 bases spanning the gap. This CDR3 is 14 amino acids long. From germline, CDR1 is MDHEN and CDR2 SYDVKM. DNA of the CDR3: TGTGCCAGCACCCAGTCGACTAGGGGTCAGACCCAGTACTTC. Translated: CASTQSTRGQTQYF.

The V gene is TRBV6-1, the J gene TRBJ2-5; 9 nucleotides align to TRBD1. The end of the DNA is better explained by TRBJ2-7, so the J call may be wrong. Germline V gives CDR1 MNHNS, CDR2 SASEGT. This CDR3 is built from 14 residues. The CDR3 DNA sequence: TGTGCCAGCAGTACCGGGACAGGGTCCGACGAGCAGTACTTC. Its translation: CASSTGTGSDEQYF.

Concerning this clone: Relative to the germline gene, one junction end is altered; a read error may explain this. This chain connects TRBV2 to TRBJ1-1; the D gene is possibly TRBD1 (6 bases). Germline V gene sequence: CDR1 SNHLY, CDR2 FYNNEI. This CDR3 comprises 12 residues. In nucleotides, the CDR3 is TGTGCCGGGGACCTGGGGGACAAGGCGTCGGTCTTT. Residues: CAGDLGDKASVF.

The chain is built from TRBV6-4 and TRBJ1-6; D may be TRBD1 (6 bases). V was trimmed by 6 bases and J by 9 bases, leaving 18 bases between them. The length of the CDR3 is 15 residues. Germline-derived CDR1 and CDR2 are MRHNA and SNTAGT. CDR3 coding DNA: TGTGCCAGCAGGCAAGAAGGGGGTTTGGGTTCACCCCTCCACTTT. This translates into CASRQEGGLGSPLHF.

This clone was seen once. The V gene is TRBV2, the J gene TRBJ1-2, with D possibly matching TRBD1 (6 bases). Trimming removed 7 bases from V and 4 bases from J, with 16 bases in between. The CDR3 spans 14 residues. Germline CDR1 SNHLY, CDR2 FYNNEI. CDR3 coding DNA: TGTGCCAGCACTAAACTGGACAGCCTCTATGGCTACACCTTC. Translation gives CASTKLDSLYGYTF. The variable domain in full, with the rest retrieved from reference TRBV2 and TRBJ1-2, is EPEVTQTPSHQVTQMGQEVILRCVPISNHLYFYWYRQILGQKVEFLVSFYNNEISEKSEIFDDQFSVERPDGSNFTLKIRSTKLEDSAMYFCASTKLDSLYGYTFGSGTRLTVV.

This rearrangement joins TRBV5-4 to TRBJ2-7; 12 nucleotides agree with TRBD2. The CDR3 loop spans 15 amino acids. The V segment lost 6 bases and the J segment 5 bases; nucleotides outside the gene matches: 9. Germline V gives CDR1 SGHNT, CDR2 YYREEE (reference sequence). The CDR3 DNA sequence: TGTGCCAGCACCAAACTAGCGGGGGGTCGTGACGAGCAGTACTTC. It codes for CASTKLAGGRDEQYF.

The chain has TRBV25-1 and TRBJ2-1, with 9 bases matching TRBD2. The germline gives CDR1 MGHDK, CDR2 SYGVNS. The CDR3 runs 16 residues. J was trimmed by 7 bases and V by 0 bases; bases with no gene match: 7. The CDR3 DNA reads as TGTGCCAGCAGTGAATATTTTGCTAGCGGGGTTAATGAGCAGTTCTTC. Its protein product is CASSEYFASGVNEQFF. The whole variable domain, filled in from reference TRBV25-1 and TRBJ2-1, reads EADIYQTPRYLVIGTGKKITLECSQTMGHDKMYWYQQDPGMELHLIHYSYGVNSTEKGDLSSESTVSRIRTEHFPLTLESARPSHTSQYLCASSEYFASGVNEQFFGPGTRLTVL.

The V gene is TRBV6-1, the J gene TRBJ1-6, with D perhaps TRBD1 (5 bases). The CDR3 spans 13 residues. Germline CDR1 is MNHNS and CDR2 is SASEGT. Between the trimmed V and J ends, which lost 1 base and 9 bases, there was a span of 7 bases. CDR3 in amino acids: CASSEGGGSPLHF. The CDR3 nucleotides read TGTGCCAGCAGTGAAGGGGGGGGTTCACCCCTCCACTTT.